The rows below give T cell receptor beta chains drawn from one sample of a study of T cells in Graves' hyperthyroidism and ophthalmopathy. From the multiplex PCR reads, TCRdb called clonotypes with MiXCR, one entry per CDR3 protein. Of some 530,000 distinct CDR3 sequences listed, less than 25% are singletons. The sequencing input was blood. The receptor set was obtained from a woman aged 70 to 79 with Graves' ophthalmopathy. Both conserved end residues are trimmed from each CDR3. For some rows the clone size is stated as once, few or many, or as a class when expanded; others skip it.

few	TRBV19	ASSLPHILFSNQPQH
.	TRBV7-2	ASSLGSGLTYNEQF
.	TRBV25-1	ASSEGSPLH
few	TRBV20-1	SASPGGAHYGYT
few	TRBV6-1	ASSERIRTGQGYT
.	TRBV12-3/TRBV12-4	ASSGDLSPLH
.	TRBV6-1	ASSFGRGPGTEAF
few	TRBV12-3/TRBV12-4	ASSLGALAGGPRETQY
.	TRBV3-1	ASSQDGWVLTGGRGYT
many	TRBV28	ASRPTGTGRVETQY
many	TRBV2	ASRTGTGGYEQY
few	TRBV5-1	ASGWGGNTEAF
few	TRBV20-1	SATSRSSYEQY
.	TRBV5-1	ASSSGLAGDYNEQF
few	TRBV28	ASVPGGFGTDTQY
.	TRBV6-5	ASSNLAELTYEQY
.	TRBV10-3	AIRYQAGTVEQY
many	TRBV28	ASSWTEAGVGETQY
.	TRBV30	AWTGDRATYNEQF
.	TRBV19	ASSTGGTSPLH
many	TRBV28	ASTAGRYEQY
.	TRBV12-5	ASGLVQYSRNTIY
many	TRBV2	ASSEVTARGNEQF
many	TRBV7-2	ASSLALGTQY
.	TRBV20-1	SVPGTSSTDTQY
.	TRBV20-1	SAIDGRVHEQY
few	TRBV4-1	ASSQESGYGYT
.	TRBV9	ASSPEGGRTDTQY
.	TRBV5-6	ASSLSESSYNEQF
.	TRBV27	ASSLRPLADGELF
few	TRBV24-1	ATSDYGTSGRYEQY
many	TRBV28	ASSSTGTVYGYT
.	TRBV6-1	ASSERSSGSYEQY
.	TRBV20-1	SAETGSGANVLT
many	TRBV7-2	ASSLGGGNTGELF
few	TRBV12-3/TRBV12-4	ASSFIRSDTQY
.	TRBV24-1	ATSEATSGSNEQF
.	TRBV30	AWSVSGVHYGYT
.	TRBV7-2	ASSRGGTSTDTQY
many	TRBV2	ASSEDGVQPQH
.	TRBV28	ASKKAGEDKTQY
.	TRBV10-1	ASSGLTNTGELF
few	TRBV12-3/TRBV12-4	ASSFGGARGYT
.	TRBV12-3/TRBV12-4	ATREGANTEAF
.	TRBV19	ASNRRAGVGYNEQF
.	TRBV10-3	AITGQQNQPQH
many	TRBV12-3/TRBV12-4	ASSLNSVPNYGYT
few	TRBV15	ATSRDRGGKAF
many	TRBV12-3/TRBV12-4	ASRPNRRGETQY
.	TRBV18	ASSLFLDQPQH
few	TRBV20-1	SASDGPHEKLF
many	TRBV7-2	ASSTLQGYGYT
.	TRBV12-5	ASGLDGPGYT
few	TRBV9	ASSAEGRGADTQY